This entry lists 13 T cell receptor beta chains sequenced from one sample in a study of control samples from healthy donors and cancer patients. Repertoires were generated with immunoSEQ multiplex PCR, while TCRdb's copy carries only in-frame clones and drops some. Of 95,000 to 150,000 clones detected, roughly 84% appear once; the ten largest clones hold more than 8%. Input material: blood. The receptors were sampled from a man aged 35-49 years in good health.

This clone was observed once. The chain has TRBV15 and TRBJ1-5; perhaps TRBD1 as D (6 bases). Deletions cut 4 bases from V and 6 bases from J, with 16 bases between. The CDR3 extends over 15 amino acids. Germline assignment: CDR1 LNHNV and CDR2 YYDKDF (reference sequence). CDR3 coding DNA: TGTGCCACCAGCACAGGGGCCCGCCTTGGTCAGCCCCAGCATTTT. It translates to CATSTGARLGQPQHF.

This rearrangement joins TRBV15 to TRBJ1-2; no firm D call. This CDR3 is 12 amino acids long. Trimming took off 3 bases at V and 8 bases at J, with 10 bases between the two ends. Germline CDR1 is LNHNV and CDR2 is YYDKDF (reference sequence). The CDR3 region has the DNA TGTGCCACCAGCAGTGCGGGAGGCGGCTACACCTTC. Translating gives CATSSAGGGYTF.

Remarks on this clone: The DNA is omitted, as the CDR3 cannot be located on it reliably, and the CDR3 follows TCRdb's listing. The rearrangement uses TRBV15 and TRBJ1-2. The CDR3 region is 14 residues in length, termini included. Germline V gives CDR1 LNHNV, CDR2 YYDKDF (reference sequence). The CDR3: CATSSTSGIYGYTF.

The chain uses TRBV24-1 and TRBJ2-1; TRBD2 agrees at 14 bases. V gave up 4 bases and J gave up 4 bases; unmatched junction bases: 5. CDR3 length equals 17 residues. CDR1 is KGHDR, CDR2 SFDVKD, per germline. As DNA, the CDR3 is TGTGCCACCAGTGAAAGACTAGCGGGGGGGCAGTACAATGAGCAGTTCTTC. As protein: CATSERLAGGQYNEQFF.

The V gene is TRBV5-1, the J gene TRBJ1-2; tentatively, D is TRBD1 (5 bases). CDR3 size: 13 residues. CDR1 is SGHRS, CDR2 YFSETQ, per germline. The V gene lost 0 bases and the J gene lost 5 bases, with 8 bases spanning the gap. CDR3 sequence (DNA): TGCGCCAGCAGCTTGGCAGGGTGGTATGGCTACACCTTC. Translated, it gives CASSLAGWYGYTF.

A single count supports this clone. This rearrangement joins TRBV19 to TRBJ2-5, with D possibly being TRBD1 (5 bases). This CDR3 has 16 amino acids. The V end was cut by 0 bases, the J end by 2 bases, with 13 bases between. The germline V gene has CDR1 LNHDA and CDR2 SQIVND (reference sequence). For the CDR3, the DNA is TGTGCCAGTAGTATAGATCAAACAGGACGACAAGAGACCCAGTACTTC. This sequence encodes CASSIDQTGRQETQYF.

CDR3 sequence (DNA): TGTGCCAGTAGTTTCACAGGATACGAGCAGTACTTC. Its translation is CASSFTGYEQYF. The rearrangement links TRBV19 to TRBJ2-7; possibly TRBD1 for D (5 bases). The CDR3 covers 12 residues. Germline CDR1 LNHDA, CDR2 SQIVND (reference sequence). Between the trimmed V and J ends, which lost 5 bases and 4 bases, there was a span of 9 bases.

The CDR3 region is CASSTQRTGALYEQYF. Written as DNA, the CDR3 is TGTGCCAGTAGTACCCAACGAACAGGGGCCCTCTACGAGCAGTACTTC. The chain recombines TRBV19 with TRBJ2-7, with 7 nucleotides matching TRBD1. The CDR3 totals 16 residues. Germline assignment: CDR1 LNHDA and CDR2 SQIVND (reference sequence). The trim removed 4 bases at V and 3 bases at J, leaving 12 bases unmatched.

This chain connects TRBV7-6 to TRBJ2-5; TRBD1 agrees at 10 bases. CDR3 length: 18 amino acids. CDR1 is SGHVS, CDR2 FNYEAQ, per germline. V trimming: 4 bases; J trimming: 0 bases; junction bases outside the gene matches: 11. Here the CDR3 reads CASSSEPTGQGYQETQYF. CDR3 coding DNA: TGTGCCAGCAGCTCTGAACCAACGGGACAGGGGTACCAAGAGACCCAGTACTTC.

As concerns this clone: Different DNA sequences within this sample yield the same CDR3. The chain is built from TRBV5-1 and TRBJ2-3; 7 bases agree with TRBD1. CDR3 length: 14 amino acids. Germline V gene data show CDR1 as SGHRS and CDR2 as YFSETQ. Unmatched junction bases numbered 3, after V lost 2 bases and J lost 3 bases. CDR3 nucleotide sequence: TGCGCCAGCAGCTTAGGGGGCAGGACAGATACGCAGTATTTT. As protein: CASSLGGRTDTQYF.

V is TRBV18 and J is TRBJ1-2; 8 positions match TRBD1. This CDR3 is 15 amino acids long. The junction had 2 bases not matched to a gene; V was cut back by 0 bases and J by 2 bases. Per germline, CDR1 KGHSH and CDR2 LQKENI. This CDR3 is CASSPPGQANYGYTF. CDR3 in DNA: TGTGCCAGCTCACCACCGGGACAGGCGAACTATGGCTACACCTTC. Looking up the rest from reference TRBV18 and TRBJ1-2 gives the full variable domain: NAGVMQNPRHLVRRRGQEARLRCSPMKGHSHVYWYRQLPEEGLKFMVYLQKENIIDESGMPKERFSAEFPKEGPSILRIQQVVRGDSAAYFCASSPPGQANYGYTFGSGTRLTVV.

The chain employs TRBV6-6 and TRBJ2-7; the D gene is possibly TRBD2 (5 bases). V gave up 6 bases and J gave up 3 bases, with 9 bases separating them. The CDR3 spans 12 residues. Germline-derived CDR1 and CDR2 are MNHNY and SVGAGI (reference sequence). DNA of the CDR3: TGTGCCAGCAGGGCTAGCAGCTACGAGCAGTACTTC. This translates into CASRASSYEQYF.

This clone was observed once. The chain carries TRBV15 and TRBJ1-1, with TRBD1 matching over 7 bases. Germline CDR1 reads LNHNV; CDR2 reads YYDKDF (reference sequence). The CDR3 length is 16 residues. The V segment lost 0 bases and the J segment 1 base; nucleotides outside the gene matches: 5. The CDR3: CATSRDRTGSNTEAFF. CDR3 sequence (DNA): TGTGCCACCAGCAGAGACCGGACAGGTTCGAACACTGAAGCTTTCTTT.